The following is a T cell receptor (beta chain) sequence with its context. This sample was taken from a study of blood T cell repertoires in COVID-19. The overall study: T cells, B-cell-depleted T cells, or PBMCs provided the cDNA or gDNA that served as material.

Authors' data handling: Reference gene primer amplification in the assay estimated nucleated cell counts. TCRdb's copy holds only in-frame clones and misses some; the assay was immunoSEQ multiplex PCR. V, J and clone size are taken as reported in that table, and D and trimming were inferred from the DNA itself. In the table there are some 200,000 clones, 87% of which are singletons. Germline trimming cut 6 bases from V and 6 bases from J; bases unmatched to any gene: 6. This CDR3 is 15 amino acids long. CDR1 MNHEY and CDR2 SVGEGT come from the germline V gene. Material: PBMCs or T cells enriched from blood (not recorded which). This clonotype originated in a man aged 18 to 35 with acute COVID-19. The V gene is TRBV6-2 or TRBV6-3, the J gene TRBJ2-2, with 11 bases fitting TRBD2. CDR3 DNA: TGTGCCAGCAGCCCGGATAGCGGGAGGGCCGGGGAGCTGTTTTTT. It specifies CASSPDSGRAGELFF.